This T cell receptor (beta chain) is drawn from a study of cytomegalovirus exposure and HLA in healthy donors. Background on the study: Some 80 million unique TCR sequences came from HLA-typed donors in an early release.

Study conclusions and caveats: Later analysis demonstrated an association between a missense DCLRE1C variant and TCR beta V- and J-gene trimming. Being productive about 90% or about 30% of the time was typical of most TCR beta V segments in an earlier analysis.

Both 60 Vbeta primers and 13 Jbeta primers went into the PCR. Sequencing used immunoSEQ multiplex PCR; TCRdb keeps in-frame clones, though not all of them. The table lists approximately 210,000 clones, over 80% of them singletons. This clone was recorded once. The antigen remains undetermined. Donors consisted of healthy bone marrow donors. The source material was PBMCs. This clonotype originated in a man younger than 45 in good health and CMV-seronegative.

The CDR3 sequence: CASSLGVSSVRGQYF. The CDR3 nucleotides read TGTGCCAGCAGCTTAGGGGTTTCATCGGTGCGGGGGCAGTACTTC. The gene calls are TRBV7-9 and TRBJ2-4; 7 positions match TRBD2. V shed 1 base and J 13 bases; nucleotides not matched to a gene: 13. The CDR3 runs 15 residues. Germline CDR1 SEHNR, CDR2 FQNEAQ (reference sequence).